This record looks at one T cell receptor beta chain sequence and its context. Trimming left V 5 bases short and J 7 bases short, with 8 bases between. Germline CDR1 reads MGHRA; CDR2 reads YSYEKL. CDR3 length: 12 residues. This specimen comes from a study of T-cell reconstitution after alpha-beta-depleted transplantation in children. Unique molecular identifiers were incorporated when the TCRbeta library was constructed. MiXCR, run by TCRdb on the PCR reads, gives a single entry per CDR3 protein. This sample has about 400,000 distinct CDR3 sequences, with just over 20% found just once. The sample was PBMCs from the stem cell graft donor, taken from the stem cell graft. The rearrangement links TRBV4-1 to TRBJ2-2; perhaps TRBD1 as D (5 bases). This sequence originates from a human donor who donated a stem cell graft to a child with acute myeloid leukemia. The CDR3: CASSRGNGELFF. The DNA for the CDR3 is TGCGCCAGCAGCAGGGGCAACGGGGAGCTGTTTTTT.